This T cell receptor (beta chain) originates from a study of T cells after yellow fever vaccination (dated by TCRdb to between 2018 and 2020). Some background on the complete study: The SMART-Seq v4 Ultra Low Input RNA kit was used to prepare libraries from fractions with low cell numbers. To follow T-cell clones before and after both primary and booster YFV17D yellow fever vaccination, bulk TCR alpha and beta repertoires underwent longitudinal sequencing. Two healthy male donors, one aged 18 to 29 and one aged 30 to 40 years, were included in the cohort. Blood samples were taken at several timepoints before and after primary and secondary immunization, and bulk PBMC replicates and cell subsets were isolated. What the work shows at the level of the full study, not this receptor alone: Because only a couple of donors were included in the study, the extent to which the findings can be generalized is limited. Most clones expanded after primary vaccination (almost 98% of CD4 and roughly 91% of CD8) were re-detected after the booster, suggesting that broad memory maintenance occurred. Because abundant contaminating clonotypes from the bulk population could be contained in FACS-sorted repertoires, computational filtering was required. A small share of clonotypes was detected in both CD4 and CD8 compartments, with the overlap likely arising from convergent recombination. The secondary T-cell response was found to be weaker but faster than the primary response, with a peak reached on day 5 rather than on day 15.

In this sample, this clonotype turned up a few times. It has no known antigen specificity. No qualities accompany the bases; no much larger clone lies one base away. Taken from the germline V gene, the CDR1 and CDR2 loops are SQVTM and ANQGSEA. V ends up 8 bases short and J 5 bases short, with an unmatched junction base count of 15. Inclusive of the bounding cysteine and phenylalanine, the CDR3 is 15 residues long. The DNA shown is the 45-base CDR3, in frame from base 1. The treatment or condition label corresponds to: live attenuated yellow fever vaccine strain. PBMCs were isolated from peripheral blood using a standard Ficoll-Paque protocol. Dynabeads CD4 and CD8 positive selection kits were used to isolate the CD4 and CD8 T-cell fractions. RNA was extracted with TriZol from bulk PBMCs, CD4 and CD8 fractions, and dextramer-positive and dextramer-negative fractions. For sequencing, an Illumina NovaSeq 6000 was employed. Synthesis of TCR cDNA relied on 5'RACE template switching, a step that introduced a universal primer site along with unique molecular identifiers. Priming for cDNA synthesis came from both the TCR alpha and TCR beta constant segments. Libraries were amplified in two PCR steps, with sample barcodes and sequencing adapters added in the second step. Sequencing of libraries was performed on Illumina HiSeq 2500 (2x100 bp) or NovaSeq (2x150 bp). As for the authors' bioinformatics: Demultiplexing of reads and collapsing into UMI consensus sequences were performed with MIGEC, and V(D)J alignment was carried out with MiXCR. Clonotypes responding to the vaccine were identified with edgeR on replicate PBMC samples, with the criteria of FDR below 0.01 and a log2 fold change above 5 up to day 15. Bulk clonotypes were assigned CD4 or CD8 identity according to which sequenced CD4 or CD8 repertoire held them at higher abundance. TCRdb redid the processing of the public reads, applying fastp at Q25 and MiXCR, and retained in-frame beta chains. Each record represents a unique CDR3 protein, reported with the most common genes and DNA among its rows. TCRdb's processing, not the study's, gives the V and J calls here. Here the sample has approximately 150,000 distinct CDR3 sequences; approximately 9.9% occur a single time. Roughly 36% of the sample lies in the top ten.

This clonotype was obtained from a man aged 18 to 30 who received the YFV17D yellow fever vaccine. The material was CD8+ T cells sorted from PBMCs, obtained 45 days after the yellow fever booster vaccination. The rearrangement joined TRBV29-1 to TRBJ2-1, with 7 bases matching TRBD2. The CDR3 protein sequence reads: CSTAGDWAMDNEQFF. The nucleotide sequence reads TGCAGCACGGCGGGGGACTGGGCAATGGACAATGAGCAGTTCTTC.